Following are 10 T cell receptor beta chains from one sample sequenced in a study of T cell responses to AZD1222 COVID-19 vaccine (TCRdb year 2021). Receptor libraries were prepared by the immunoSEQ multiplex PCR assay. TCRdb's version of the immuneACCESS table is confined to in-frame rearrangements and falls short of the full clone set. An unresolved V gene accounts for under half of the shortfall where checked; the remainder is of unknown origin. The sample contains about 180,000 clones, 88% of them found a single time. Roughly 26% of the sample is taken by the ten largest. Explained via the paper, the time point label denotes: about 28 days (+/-7) after the second vaccine dose. The material sequenced was peripheral blood, taken 28 days after the second AZD1222 dose. The receptors originated from an adult who received the AZD1222 COVID-19 vaccine.

The chain couples TRBV4-3 to TRBJ2-1; unclear D gene. With 0 bases removed from V and 1 base from J, the gap between germline ends came to 7 bases. Germline lookup yields CDR1 LGHNA and CDR2 YSLEER. This CDR3 is built from 15 residues. The CDR3 loop is CASSQDSASYNEQFF. The CDR3 DNA follows: TGCGCCAGCAGCCAAGACAGCGCGTCCTACAATGAGCAGTTCTTC.

This chain links TRBV3-1 (or the pseudogene TRBV3-2) with TRBJ2-5, with unresolved D. This CDR3 comprises 12 residues. Germline V gene lookup returns CDR1 LGHDT and CDR2 YNNKEL (reference sequence). V shed 4 bases and J shed 4 bases, with 7 bases lying between them. DNA for the CDR3: TGTGCCAGCAGCCCCCTGCGAGAGACCCAGTACTTC. Amino acid sequence: CASSPLRETQYF.

The chain employs TRBV18 and TRBJ1-1, with D possibly matching TRBD1 (6 bases). V shed 6 bases and J shed 7 bases, with 18 bases lying between them. The CDR3 totals 14 residues. Looked up from germline, CDR1 is KGHSH and CDR2 is LQKENI. DNA of the CDR3: TGTGCCAGCTCCGCATCCTCAGGGGATGTTGAAGCTTTCTTT. The encoded protein is CASSASSGDVEAFF.

The chain recombines TRBV28 with TRBJ1-4, with unresolved D. Germline assignment: CDR1 MDHEN and CDR2 SYDVKM. The CDR3 length is 13 residues. Trimming stripped 1 base from V and 5 bases from J, with 5 bases between. The CDR3, as DNA: TGTGCCAGCAGTTTATTTGTCAATGAAAAACTGTTTTTT. Protein sequence: CASSLFVNEKLFF. Full variable domain (missing parts from reference TRBV28 and TRBJ1-4): DVKVTQSSRYLVKRTGEKVFLECVQDMDHENMFWYRQDPGLGLRLIYFSYDVKMKEKGDIPEGYSVSREKKERFSLILESASTNQTSMYLCASSLFVNEKLFFGSGTQLSVL.

The V gene is TRBV7-9, the J gene TRBJ2-7; possibly TRBD2 for D (6 bases). The germline V and J ends were trimmed by 4 bases and 0 bases, with 13 bases remaining between them. This CDR3 is 15 amino acids long. Germline V gene lookup returns CDR1 SEHNR and CDR2 FQNEAQ (reference sequence). CDR3 bases: TGTGCCAGCAGCTGGGGACTTGCCGTCTCCTACGAGCAGTACTTC. Residues: CASSWGLAVSYEQYF. The entire variable domain, with the rest obtained from reference TRBV7-9 and TRBJ2-7, is as follows: DTGVSQNPRHKITKRGQNVTFRCDPISEHNRLYWYRQTLGQGPEFLTYFQNEAQLEKSRLLSDRFSAERPKGSFSTLEIQRTEQGDSAMYLCASSWGLAVSYEQYFGPGTRLTVT.

V gene TRBV6-1 combines with J gene TRBJ1-5; unclear D gene. Between the trimmed V and J ends, which lost 1 base and 11 bases, there was a span of 9 bases. CDR1 and CDR2 from the germline V gene are MNHNS and SASEGT. This CDR3 comprises 12 residues. This CDR3 is CASSEVRAAQHF. In DNA form, the CDR3 reads TGTGCCAGCAGTGAAGTAAGGGCGGCCCAGCATTTT.

The rearrangement joins TRBV5-5 to TRBJ2-3; no definite D call. CDR1 is SGHKS and CDR2 is YYEKEE in the germline V gene (reference sequence). The CDR3 spans 14 residues. Trimming removed 3 bases from V and 9 bases from J, with 17 bases in between. CDR3: CASSSLTMIGTQYF. The CDR3 coding sequence is TGTGCCAGCAGCTCGCTCACGATGATAGGAACGCAGTATTTT.

The V gene is TRBV7-2, the J gene TRBJ2-1; possibly TRBD1 for D (6 bases). The CDR3 is 16 amino acids. Germline CDR1 is SGHTA and CDR2 is FQGNSA. Trimming took 5 bases from V and 10 from J, leaving 24 bases between them. CDR3 amino acids: CASSTPPGTWGNEQFF. CDR3 nucleotide sequence: TGTGCCAGCAGCACCCCCCCCGGGACATGGGGCAACGAGCAGTTCTTC. The entire variable domain, with the rest obtained from reference TRBV7-2 and TRBJ2-1, is as follows: GAGVSQSPSNKVTEKGKDVELRCDPISGHTALYWYRQSLGQGLEFLIYFQGNSAPDKSGLPSDRFSAERTGGSVSTLTIQRTQQEDSAVYLCASSTPPGTWGNEQFFGPGTRLTVL.

This chain uses TRBV3-1 (or the pseudogene TRBV3-2) with TRBJ1-5; D is ambiguous. The CDR3 is made up of 15 amino acids. From germline, CDR1 is LGHDT and CDR2 YNNKEL (reference sequence). V was shortened by 1 base and J by 6 bases, with 13 bases between the two germline ends. CDR3 sequence (DNA): TGTGCCAGCAGCCAAGGTGCGGGCTTCGGTCAGCCCCAGCATTTT. Encoded protein: CASSQGAGFGQPQHF.

The J gene is TRBJ2-7, the V gene TRBV19, with TRBD2 matching over 11 bases. V shed 4 bases, J shed 2 bases, and the junction held 4 bases outside the gene matches. Germline CDR1 and CDR2: LNHDA and SQIVND (reference sequence). The length of the CDR3 is 15 residues. The CDR3 reads CASSTTGLAAYEQYF. DNA of the CDR3: TGTGCCAGTAGTACCACGGGACTAGCGGCCTACGAGCAGTACTTC.